The rows below give T cell receptor beta chains drawn from one sample of a study of T cells in Graves' hyperthyroidism and ophthalmopathy. Via MiXCR, TCRdb re-called the multiplex PCR reads, giving one row per CDR3 protein. This table holds roughly 500,000 distinct CDR3 sequences, over 35% found once. The sample taken for sequencing was peripheral blood or thyroid tissue (not recorded which). The receptors were gathered from an adult woman with Graves' disease, either hyperthyroidism or ophthalmopathy (not recorded which). The CDR3 runs from the conserved cysteine through the conserved F or W. Each record gives: V gene, clone size, D gene, J gene, CDR3 DNA, CDR3 protein. The D gene is left open where the match is weak. Some rows have no size entry. The others give once, few or many, or a class for an expanded clone.

TRBV7-8,many,-,TRBJ2-7,TGTGCCAGCAGCGACCGGGCTTCCTCCTACGAGCAGTACTTC,CASSDRASSYEQYF
TRBV3-1,few,TRBD2,TRBJ2-5,TGTGCCAGCAGCCAAAGGACTAGCGGGAGGGCATTGGCGGCCCAGTACTTC,CASSQRTSGRALAAQYF
TRBV20-1,-,TRBD1,TRBJ1-4,TGCAGTGCGCGACTCCGGGACAGCGCAACTAATGAAAAACTGTTTTTT,CSARLRDSATNEKLFF
TRBV19,many,-,TRBJ2-5,TGTGCCAGTAGTCCCTCCGGGGCCAACGCGTACCAAGAGACCCAGTACTTC,CASSPSGANAYQETQYF
TRBV2,once,TRBD1,TRBJ1-4,TGTGCCAGCAACCCCACAGGGGGGGACAGCCCTAATGAAAAACTGTTTTTT,CASNPTGGDSPNEKLFF
TRBV15,-,-,TRBJ2-6,-,CTTGWASGANVLAF
TRBV28,many,-,TRBJ1-2,TGTGCCAGCAGTCCCCGGACAGATGTCTATGGCTACACCTTC,CASSPRTDVYGYTF
TRBV25-1,-,-,TRBJ2-5,TGTGCCAGCAGTTTCCCGGGAACGGAGACCCAGTACTTC,CASSFPGTETQYF
TRBV15,once,TRBD1,TRBJ1-2,TGTGCCACCAGCAGAGCCACGGGACAGGGGGCAGCAGGTGGCTACACCTTC,CATSRATGQGAAGGYTF
TRBV13,-,-,TRBJ1-6,TGTGCCAGCAGCTTGTGGGGAAATTCACCCCTCCACTTT,CASSLWGNSPLHF
TRBV5-1,many,-,TRBJ2-7,TGTGCCAGCAGCCCCGACAGCTCCTACGAGCAGTACTTC,CASSPDSSYEQYF
TRBV7-2,-,TRBD1,TRBJ2-5,TGTGCCAGCAGCGAGACAGGGGGCCAGTACTTC,CASSETGGQYF
TRBV10-2,-,-,TRBJ2-7,TGCGCCAGCAGCCAAGCAGGGGGAGGGTCCTACGAGCAGTACTTC,CASSQAGGGSYEQYF
TRBV7-9,-,-,TRBJ2-5,TGTGCCAGCAGCTTCGGTTCCTCCTGGATGGAGACCCAGTACTTC,CASSFGSSWMETQYF
TRBV6-5,-,-,TRBJ1-2,TGTGCCACCCGGCAGTCGGTCTATGGCTACACCTTC,CATRQSVYGYTF
TRBV7-2,-,-,TRBJ1-4,TGTGCCAGCAGCTTCAAGACAACTAATGAAAAACTGTTTTTT,CASSFKTTNEKLFF
TRBV4-3,many,-,TRBJ1-1,TGCGCCAGCAGCCAAGGACGAAACAGGGTGAACACTGAAGCTTTCTTT,CASSQGRNRVNTEAFF
TRBV19,few,-,TRBJ2-7,TGTGCCAGTAGACCCTCGCGGGCATCCTACGAGCAGTACTTC,CASRPSRASYEQYF
TRBV2,few,TRBD2,TRBJ2-5,TGTGCTGCCTCGGGGGAGGGCCGCGAGACCCAGTACTTC,CAASGEGRETQYF